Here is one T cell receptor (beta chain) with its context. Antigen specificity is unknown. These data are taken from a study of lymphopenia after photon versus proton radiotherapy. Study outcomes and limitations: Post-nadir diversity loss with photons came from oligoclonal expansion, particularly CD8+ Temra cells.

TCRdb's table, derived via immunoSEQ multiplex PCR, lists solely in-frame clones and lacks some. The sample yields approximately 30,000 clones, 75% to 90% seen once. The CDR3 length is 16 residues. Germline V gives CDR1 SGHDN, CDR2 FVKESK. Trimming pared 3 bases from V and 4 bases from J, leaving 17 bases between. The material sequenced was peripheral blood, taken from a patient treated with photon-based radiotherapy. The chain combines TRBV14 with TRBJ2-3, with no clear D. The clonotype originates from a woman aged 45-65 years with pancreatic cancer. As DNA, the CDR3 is TGTGCCAGCAGCCAGGGGATCTCGGGCGGCGCAGATACGCAGTATTTT. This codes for CASSQGISGGADTQYF.